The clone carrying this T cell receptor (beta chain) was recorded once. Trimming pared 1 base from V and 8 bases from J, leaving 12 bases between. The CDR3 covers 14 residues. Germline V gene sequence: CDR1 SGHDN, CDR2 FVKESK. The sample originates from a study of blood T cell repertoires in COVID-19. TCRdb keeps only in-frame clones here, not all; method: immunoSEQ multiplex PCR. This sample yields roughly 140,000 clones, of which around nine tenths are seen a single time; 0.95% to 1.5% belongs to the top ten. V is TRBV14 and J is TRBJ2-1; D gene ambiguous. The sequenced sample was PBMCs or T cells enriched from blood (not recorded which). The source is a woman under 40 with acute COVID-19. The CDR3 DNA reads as TGTGCCAGCAGCCAAGTGAACGGGTTGTATGAGCAGTTCTTC. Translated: CASSQVNGLYEQFF.